One and the same sample provided the 14 T cell receptor beta chains below, sequenced in a study of HIV-infected patients and healthy controls. Antiretroviral therapy had run roughly three months, about 14 weeks, before follow-up blood collection. No cell fractionation was done, so the repertoire covers all unsorted peripheral blood T cells. cDNA was made from around 0.5 ug RNA using alpha and beta constant primers. Each of the alpha and beta chains got its own library through chain-specific third strand synthesis with indices. TCRdb recomputed calls from the 5' RACE reads with MiXCR, one row per CDR3 protein. The sample records 15,000 to 20,000 distinct CDR3 sequences, about 8.5% being singletons. The source material was blood, sampled during antiretroviral therapy. All receptors come from an adult with HIV infection.

This clonotype was counted ten times or more. V is TRBV6-1 and J is TRBJ2-1; perhaps TRBD2 as D (5 bases). The CDR3 is made up of 14 amino acids. Per germline, CDR1 MNHNS and CDR2 SASEGT. V gave up 6 bases and J gave up 2 bases, with 11 bases separating them. CDR3: CASRGGFPYNEQFF. DNA of the CDR3: TGTGCCAGCAGGGGCGGGTTTCCCTACAATGAGCAGTTCTTC.

This clonotype was observed at least ten times. The J gene is TRBJ2-7, the V gene TRBV28; the D gene is possibly TRBD2 (6 bases). The CDR3 extends over 14 amino acids. V lost 4 bases and J 1 base, leaving 11 bases between the germline ends. Germline lookup yields CDR1 MDHEN and CDR2 SYDVKM. The CDR3 DNA follows: TGTGCCAGCAGTTCTCGGGACTCGTCCTACGAGCAGTACTTC. Translating gives CASSSRDSSYEQYF.

This clonotype was found many times. As DNA, the CDR3 is TGTGCTAGTGCCGGGACCGGAGGGGTCTACAATGAGCAGTTCTTC. This encodes CASAGTGGVYNEQFF. The V call is TRBV12-5, the J call TRBJ2-1; tentatively, D is TRBD2 (6 bases). The CDR3 length is 15 residues. V lost 7 bases to trimming and J lost 3 bases, with 16 bases between them. From germline, CDR1 is LGHNT and CDR2 FRNRAP.

This clonotype was observed many times. J is TRBJ1-4 and V is TRBV7-9; possibly TRBD1 for D (6 bases). CDR1 and CDR2 from the germline V gene are SEHNR and FQNEAQ (reference sequence). V lost 4 bases and J 8 bases, leaving 14 bases between the germline ends. The CDR3 is 14 residues long. In nucleotides, the CDR3 is TGTGCCAGCAGCTCAACAGGGTTTGGAGAAAAACTGTTTTTT. Translating it yields CASSSTGFGEKLFF.

This clonotype was found many times. V is TRBV19 and J is TRBJ1-5; 7 bases fit TRBD1. Losses at the gene ends were 2 bases for V and 4 bases for J; bases not matched to a gene: 2. From germline, CDR1 is LNHDA and CDR2 SQIVND (reference sequence). The CDR3 runs to 14 residues. This CDR3 reads CASSIRGRNQPQHF. In DNA form, the CDR3 reads TGTGCCAGTAGTATAAGGGGGCGGAATCAGCCCCAGCATTTT.

This clonotype has ten or more counts. The chain uses TRBV4-2 and TRBJ2-1, with TRBD2 identical over 16 bases. Germline CDR1 and CDR2: LGHNA and YNFKEQ. Trimming cost V 4 bases and J 5 bases; bases outside gene matches: 5. The CDR3 has 17 residues. CDR3 sequence reads: CASSRGLAGGVHNEQFF. The CDR3 DNA reads as TGTGCCAGCAGCCGGGGACTAGCGGGGGGGGTGCACAATGAGCAGTTCTTC.

This clonotype was seen ten or more times. The rearrangement uses TRBV29-1 and TRBJ1-1, with D possibly being TRBD1 (6 bases). This CDR3 has 14 amino acids. V gave up 6 bases and J gave up 1 base, with 15 bases separating them. Germline-derived CDR1 and CDR2 are SQVTM and ANQGSEA. In DNA form, the CDR3 reads TGCAGCGTCGCTCTGGACAGTTCGAACACTGAAGCTTTCTTT. The encoded protein is CSVALDSSNTEAFF.

This clonotype was counted ten times or more. V usage is TRBV6-5 and J usage is TRBJ1-5; 10 positions match TRBD1. CDR3 length: 15 amino acids. Trimming cost V 2 bases and J 4 bases; bases outside gene matches: 2. The germline V gene has CDR1 MNHEY and CDR2 SVGAGI. DNA for the CDR3: TGTGCCAGCAGTTACCAGGACAGGGGGAATCAGCCCCAGCATTTT. As protein: CASSYQDRGNQPQHF.

The V call is TRBV20-1, the J call TRBJ1-2; D not certain. The CDR3 has 10 amino acids. Germline V gene data show CDR1 as DFQATT and CDR2 as SNEGSKA (reference sequence). V was pared by 7 bases and J by 6 bases, with 9 bases between. The CDR3, as DNA: TGCAGTGGGAGCTCGAATGGCTACACCTTC. Translating gives CSGSSNGYTF.

This clonotype showed up many times. The rearrangement uses TRBV10-3 and TRBJ2-6; D not certain. The CDR3 has 13 residues. V lost 11 bases, J lost 0 bases, and 8 bases lay in between. The germline V gene encodes CDR1 ENHRY and CDR2 SYGVKD. CDR3 region: CAPNNSGANVLTF. The CDR3 DNA is TGTGCCCCGAACAACTCTGGGGCCAACGTCCTGACTTTC.

Judged by abundance, this clonotype is medium-sized. The chain recombines TRBV11-2 with TRBJ2-1; tentatively, D is TRBD2 (6 bases). CDR1 and CDR2 from the germline V gene are SGHAT and FQNNGV. The CDR3 loop spans 15 amino acids. Trimming took 7 bases from V and 3 from J, leaving 16 bases between them. DNA for the CDR3: TGTGCCAGCACCCCTGTGGGGAGGCTCTACAATGAGCAGTTCTTC. The encoded protein is CASTPVGRLYNEQFF.

In this sample, this clonotype turned up many times. CDR3 protein: CSAVVGNQPQHF. CDR3 in DNA: TGCAGTGCCGTGGTGGGGAATCAGCCCCAGCATTTT. The rearrangement links TRBV20-1 to TRBJ1-5; unclear D gene. The V gene's germline CDR1 is DFQATT and CDR2 SNEGSKA (reference sequence). The CDR3 runs 12 residues. V shed 6 bases and J shed 4 bases, with 10 bases lying between them.

The sample holds many counts of this clonotype. The chain is built from TRBV4-2 and TRBJ1-1, with a weak D call TRBD1 (5 bases). Between the trimmed V and J ends, which lost 0 bases and 6 bases, there was a span of 14 bases. Germline CDR1 is LGHNA and CDR2 is YNFKEQ. The CDR3 is made up of 15 amino acids. The CDR3 loop reads CASSQDSQGQPEAFF. CDR3 DNA sequence: TGTGCCAGCAGCCAAGATAGCCAGGGCCAACCTGAAGCTTTCTTT.

This clonotype was seen many times. The V call is TRBV12-3 or TRBV12-4, the J call TRBJ2-3; 9 bases line up with TRBD2. The CDR3 covers 14 residues. The V and J ends lost 5 bases and 4 bases, in that order; junction bases with no gene match: 4. The chain's CDR3 is CASSLRTSADTQYF. In nucleotides, the CDR3 is TGTGCCAGCAGTCTTCGGACTAGCGCAGATACGCAGTATTTT.